A single T cell receptor beta chain is shown here with its context. These data originate in a study of OX40 agonist ivuxolimab in advanced cancers. Study-wide background: With ivuxolimab, an agonistic anti-OX40 (CD134) antibody, patients were treated.

Repertoires were generated with immunoSEQ multiplex PCR, while TCRdb's copy carries only in-frame clones and drops some. Among roughly 48,000 clones, 75% to 85% were seen once, and the ten largest hold roughly 1.2%. The CDR3 has 16 residues. Germline V gives CDR1 LGHNA, CDR2 YNFKEQ. The ends were cut back, 1 base at V and 0 bases at J, with 10 bases in the middle. The specimen was CD4+ or CD8+ T cells sorted from blood, collected in a trial of the OX40 agonist ivuxolimab. J is TRBJ1-3 and V is TRBV4-2; no clear D gene. The sequence was obtained from an adult with an advanced solid tumor such as melanoma, head and neck, liver or kidney cancer. The CDR3 DNA reads TGTGCCAGCAGCCAAGCCGAGACGAACTCTGGAAACACCATATATTTT. It codes for CASSQAETNSGNTIYF.